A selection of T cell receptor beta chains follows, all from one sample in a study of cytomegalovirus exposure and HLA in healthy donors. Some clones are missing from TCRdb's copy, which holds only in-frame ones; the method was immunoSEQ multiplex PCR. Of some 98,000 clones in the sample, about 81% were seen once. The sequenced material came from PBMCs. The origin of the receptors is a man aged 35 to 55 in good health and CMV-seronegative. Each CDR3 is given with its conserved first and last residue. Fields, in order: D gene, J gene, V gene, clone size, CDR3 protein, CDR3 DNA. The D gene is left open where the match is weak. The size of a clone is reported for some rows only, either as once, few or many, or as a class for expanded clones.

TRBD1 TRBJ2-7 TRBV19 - CATQAQGAYSYEQYF TGTGCCACCCAGGCACAGGGGGCGTACTCCTACGAGCAGTACTTC
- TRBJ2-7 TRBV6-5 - CASSYSEQSEQYF TGTGCCAGCAGTTACTCTGAGCAATCCGAGCAGTACTTC
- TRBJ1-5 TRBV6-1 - CASSEAYRVFRNQPQHF TGTGCCAGCAGTGAGGCGTACAGGGTCTTTCGCAATCAGCCCCAGCATTTT
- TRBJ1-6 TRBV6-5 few CASSSLTDSPLHF TGTGCCAGCAGCTCGTTGACAGATTCACCCCTCCACTTT
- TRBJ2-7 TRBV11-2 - CASSLSTNSAYEQYF TGTGCCAGCAGCTTATCTACCAATTCCGCCTACGAGCAGTACTTC
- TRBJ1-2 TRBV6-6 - CASSYSAGHYGYTF TGTGCCAGCAGTTACTCGGCAGGGCACTATGGCTACACCTTC
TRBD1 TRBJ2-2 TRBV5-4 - CASTPGQGKLGGELFF TGTGCCAGCACCCCCGGACAGGGCAAACTCGGCGGGGAGCTGTTTTTT
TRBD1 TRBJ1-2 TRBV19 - CASSMGQTNNYGYTF TGTGCCAGTAGTATGGGACAGACTAATAACTATGGCTACACCTTC
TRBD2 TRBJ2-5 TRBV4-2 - CASSPSGEGETQYF TGTGCCAGCAGCCCTAGCGGGGAGGGAGAGACCCAGTACTTC
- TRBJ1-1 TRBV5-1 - CASISLNTEAFF TGCGCCAGCATTTCTCTGAACACTGAAGCTTTCTTT
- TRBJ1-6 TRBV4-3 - CASSQVQGNSPLHF TGCGCCAGCAGCCAAGTGCAGGGTAATTCACCCCTCCACTTT
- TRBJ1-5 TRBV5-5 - CASSGVGDSNQPQHF TGTGCCAGCAGCGGGGTAGGGGATAGCAATCAGCCCCAGCATTTT
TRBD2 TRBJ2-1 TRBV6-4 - CASSDGLAGITEQFF TGTGCCAGCAGTGACGGGCTAGCGGGGATTACTGAGCAGTTCTTC
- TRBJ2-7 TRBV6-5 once CASKSQGQVYF TGTGCCAGCAAATCCCAGGGACAAGTGTACTTC
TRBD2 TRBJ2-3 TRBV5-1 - CASSLAGGSTDTQYF TGCGCCAGCAGCTTAGCGGGGGGGAGCACAGATACGCAGTATTTT
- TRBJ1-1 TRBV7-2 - CASSQPPTGNTEAFF TGTGCCAGCAGCCAACCTCCCACAGGGAACACTGAAGCTTTCTTT
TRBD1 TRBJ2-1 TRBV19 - CASTPLAGGLSYNEQFF TGTGCCAGTACCCCCCTCGCAGGGGGTTTATCCTACAATGAGCAGTTCTTC
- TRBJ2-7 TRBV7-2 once CASSLGPSSYEQYF TGTGCCAGCAGCTTAGGTCCCTCTTCCTACGAGCAGTACTTC
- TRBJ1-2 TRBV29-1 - CSPQGQTVSATYGYTF TGCAGCCCTCAGGGTCAGACAGTAAGCGCTACCTATGGCTACACCTTC
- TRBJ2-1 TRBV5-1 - CASSLETVGEQFF TGCGCCAGCAGCTTGGAGACAGTCGGTGAGCAGTTCTTC
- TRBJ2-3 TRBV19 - CASKSVTDTQYF TGTGCCAGTAAATCGGTCACAGATACGCAGTATTTT
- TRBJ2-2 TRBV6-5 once CASRNRGSTGELFF TGTGCCAGCAGGAACCGGGGGAGCACCGGGGAGCTGTTTTTT
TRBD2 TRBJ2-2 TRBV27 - CASSWLAGGPRVTGELFF TGTGCCAGCAGTTGGTTAGCGGGGGGGCCGAGGGTCACCGGGGAGCTGTTTTTT
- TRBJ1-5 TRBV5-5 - CASSLGHYSNQPQHF TGTGCCAGCAGCCTAGGACATTATAGCAATCAGCCCCAGCATTTT